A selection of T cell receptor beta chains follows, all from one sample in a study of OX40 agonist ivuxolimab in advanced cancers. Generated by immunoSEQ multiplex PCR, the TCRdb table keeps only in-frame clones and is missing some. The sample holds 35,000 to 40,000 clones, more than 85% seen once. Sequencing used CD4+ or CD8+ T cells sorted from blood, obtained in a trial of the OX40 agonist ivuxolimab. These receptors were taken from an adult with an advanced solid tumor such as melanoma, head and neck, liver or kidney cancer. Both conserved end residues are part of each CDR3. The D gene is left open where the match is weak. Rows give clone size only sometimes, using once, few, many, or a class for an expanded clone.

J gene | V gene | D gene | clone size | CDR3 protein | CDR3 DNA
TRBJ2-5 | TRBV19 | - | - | CASSTRGYQETQYF | TGTGCCAGTAGTACCCGGGGATACCAAGAGACCCAGTACTTC
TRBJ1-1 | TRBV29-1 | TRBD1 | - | CSVETSRGRVGSTEAFF | TGCAGCGTTGAAACTAGCAGGGGGCGCGTGGGTAGCACTGAAGCTTTCTTT
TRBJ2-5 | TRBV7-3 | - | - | CASSLSGPQETQYF | TGTGCCAGCAGCCTTTCGGGACCCCAGGAGACCCAGTACTTC
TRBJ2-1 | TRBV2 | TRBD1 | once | CASSNTGTGDYQQFF | TGTGCCAGCAGTAACACCGGGACAGGGGACTACCAGCAGTTCTTC
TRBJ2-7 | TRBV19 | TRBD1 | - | CASSLPGTASYEQYF | TGTGCCAGTAGTCTACCCGGGACAGCCTCCTACGAGCAGTACTTC
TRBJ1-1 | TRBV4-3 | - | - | CASSQGGTWSTEAFF | TGCGCCAGCAGCCAAGGTGGGACTTGGTCCACTGAAGCTTTCTTT
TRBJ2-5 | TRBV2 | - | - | CASRLGTAQAQYF | TGTGCCAGCAGGCTGGGGACCGCGCAGGCCCAGTACTTC
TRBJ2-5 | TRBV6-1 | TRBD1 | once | CASSDQTGIGTQYF | TGTGCCAGCAGTGATCAGACAGGGATCGGGACCCAGTACTTC
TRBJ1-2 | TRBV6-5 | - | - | CASSYEGNYGYTF | TGTGCCAGCAGTTACGAGGGCAACTATGGCTACACCTTC
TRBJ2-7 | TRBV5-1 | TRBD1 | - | CASSLAPLGQGAYEQYF | TGCGCCAGCAGCTTGGCCCCATTAGGACAGGGGGCCTACGAGCAGTACTTC
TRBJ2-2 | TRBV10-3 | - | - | CAISPTANTGELFF | TGTGCCATCAGTCCGACAGCGAACACCGGGGAGCTGTTTTTT
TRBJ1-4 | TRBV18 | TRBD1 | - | CASSPQPGQGGEKLFF | TGTGCCAGCTCACCCCAGCCGGGACAGGGAGGTGAAAAACTGTTTTTT
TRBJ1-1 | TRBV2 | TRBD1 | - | CASSGLAGGESEAFF | TGTGCCAGCAGTGGACTGGCAGGGGGCGAGTCTGAAGCTTTCTTT
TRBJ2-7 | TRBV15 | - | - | CATSRVSLSYEQYF | TGTGCCACCAGCAGAGTAAGTCTCTCCTACGAGCAGTACTTC
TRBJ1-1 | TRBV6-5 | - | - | CASSYKGQDTEAFF | TGTGCCAGCAGTTACAAGGGTCAGGACACTGAAGCTTTCTTT
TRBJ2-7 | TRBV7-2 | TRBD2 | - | CASSQRTSGSYEQYF | TGTGCCAGCAGCCAGAGGACTAGCGGATCCTACGAGCAGTACTTC
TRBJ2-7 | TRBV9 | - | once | CASSVGTGGDEQYF | TGTGCCAGCAGCGTAGGCACAGGGGGGGACGAGCAGTACTTC
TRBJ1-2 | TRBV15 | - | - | CATSRDSGGYTF | TGTGCCACCAGCAGAGATTCGGGTGGCTACACCTTC
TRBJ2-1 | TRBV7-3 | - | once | CASANVGDNEQFF | TGTGCCAGCGCCAATGTGGGGGACAATGAGCAGTTCTTC
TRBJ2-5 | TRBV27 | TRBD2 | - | CASNLSGGTQETQYF | TGTGCCAGCAACTTAAGCGGGGGGACCCAAGAGACCCAGTACTTC
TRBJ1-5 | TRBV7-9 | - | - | CASSFFQGLGQPQHF | TGTGCCAGCAGCTTCTTTCAGGGGTTGGGTCAGCCCCAGCATTTT
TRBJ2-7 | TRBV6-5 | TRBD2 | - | CASSYRGLAGGEQYF | TGTGCCAGCAGTTACCGGGGACTAGCGGGGGGCGAGCAGTACTTC
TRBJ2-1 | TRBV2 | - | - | CASSRDFLNEQFF | TGTGCCAGCAGTCGGGACTTTTTAAATGAGCAGTTCTTC
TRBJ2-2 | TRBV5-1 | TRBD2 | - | CASSPTSGGARTGELFF | TGCGCCAGCAGCCCGACTAGCGGGGGGGCCAGGACCGGGGAGCTGTTTTTT
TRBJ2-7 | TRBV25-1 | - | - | CATTKPPHEQYF | TGTGCCACCACAAAGCCCCCCCACGAGCAGTACTTC
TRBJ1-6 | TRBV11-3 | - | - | CASSCLSPLHF | TGTGCCAGCAGCTGCCTTTCACCCCTCCACTTT
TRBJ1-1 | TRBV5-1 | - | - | CASSDEWGTEAFF | TGCGCCAGCAGCGATGAATGGGGGACTGAAGCTTTCTTT
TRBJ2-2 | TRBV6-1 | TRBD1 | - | CASSDSQGVGTGELFF | TGTGCCAGCAGTGACAGTCAGGGGGTCGGCACCGGGGAGCTGTTTTTT
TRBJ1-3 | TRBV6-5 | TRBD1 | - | CASSSRGRLDTIYF | TGTGCCAGCAGTTCCAGGGGGCGCTTAGACACCATATATTTT